These 23 T cell receptor beta chains were all obtained from the same sample, sequenced in a study of neurological immune-mediated disorders. TCRdb processed the 5' RACE reads anew with MiXCR; each CDR3 protein has one entry. This table has tens of thousands of distinct CDR3 sequences, 5% to 6% appearing once. The sample taken for sequencing was PBMCs. The source is a woman aged 25-40 years with multiple sclerosis.

This sequence joins TRBV5-1 and TRBJ2-1, with D unclear. Trimming pared 1 base from V and 5 bases from J, leaving 13 bases between. Germline loops: CDR1 SGHRS, CDR2 YFSETQ. The CDR3 runs to 15 residues. CDR3 amino acids: CASSLIRIQDNEQFF. CDR3 coding DNA: TGCGCCAGCAGCTTGATCCGGATCCAGGACAATGAGCAGTTCTTC.

As for this clonotype: A much larger clonotype is one base distant, so this may be a read error. The rearrangement uses TRBV12-3 or TRBV12-4 and TRBJ2-7; 7 bases are shared with TRBD2. The CDR3 loop spans 14 amino acids. With V trimmed by 4 bases and J by 7 bases, 10 bases remained unmatched. CDR3 bases: TGTGCCAGCAGTTCGGGAGGAGGAAGCGAAGAGCAGTACGTC. It codes for CASSSGGGSEEQYV.

This clonotype was seen many times. This chain connects TRBV20-1 to TRBJ1-4; possible D gene TRBD1, 5 bases. CDR1 and CDR2 (germline): DFQATT, SNEGSKA (reference sequence). Between the trimmed V and J ends, which lost 6 bases and 5 bases, there was a span of 16 bases. The CDR3 contains 14 residues. The CDR3 coding sequence is TGCAGTGCCATTACAGGAGGAATGAATGAAAAACTGTTTTTT. This codes for CSAITGGMNEKLFF.

This clonotype was found many times. The chain employs TRBV29-1 and TRBJ1-1; D ambiguous. CDR1 and CDR2 (germline): SQVTM, ANQGSEA. The CDR3 is made up of 12 amino acids. V was trimmed by 4 bases and J by 4 bases, leaving 10 bases between them. The CDR3, as DNA: TGCAGCGTTGTGGCGGGTCCCACTGAAGCTTTCTTT. Encoded protein: CSVVAGPTEAFF.

This clonotype was seen repeatedly, ten times or more. CDR3 protein: CASSHEWAPDSPLHF. CDR3 in DNA: TGCGCCAGCAGCCACGAATGGGCCCCCGATTCACCCCTCCACTTT. The gene calls are TRBV4-1 and TRBJ1-6; D gene unclear. With 3 bases removed from V and 8 bases from J, the gap between germline ends came to 14 bases. The germline V gene encodes CDR1 MGHRA and CDR2 YSYEKL. The CDR3 is 15 amino acids.

A few counts support this clonotype. The J gene is TRBJ1-1, the V gene TRBV10-3; no firm D call. Per germline, CDR1 ENHRY and CDR2 SYGVKD. Trimming removed 6 bases from V and 4 bases from J, with 12 bases in between. The CDR3 is made up of 13 amino acids. The CDR3 DNA sequence: TGTGCCATCAGCGGCGGGGAGTCCACTGAAGCTTTCTTT. Its protein product is CAISGGESTEAFF.

The J gene is TRBJ2-7, the V gene TRBV7-8; TRBD2 might be the D (7 bases). The CDR3 sequence is 16 residues long. The V gene lost 5 bases and the J gene lost 4 bases, with 21 bases spanning the gap. Germline values: CDR1 SGHVS, CDR2 FQNEAQ. The CDR3 coding sequence is TGTGCCAGCAGCCCCCGGGGGGCGGGACGTGCGTACGAGCAGTACTTC. Its protein is CASSPRGAGRAYEQYF. Together with reference TRBV7-8 and TRBJ2-7, the CDR3 gives the full variable domain: GAGVSQSPRYKVAKRGQDVALRCDPISGHVSLFWYQQALGQGPEFLTYFQNEAQLDKSGLPSDRFFAERPEGSVSTLKIQRTQQEDSAVYLCASSPRGAGRAYEQYFGPGTRLTVT.

The sample holds many counts of this clonotype. The J gene is TRBJ1-1, the V gene TRBV4-1, with a weak D call TRBD1 (5 bases). CDR1 and CDR2 (germline): MGHRA, YSYEKL. V lost 0 bases and J 1 base, leaving 18 bases between the germline ends. The CDR3 totals 18 residues. DNA of the CDR3: TGCGCCAGCAGCCAAGATCTGCGGACAACGAAGTGGAACACTGAAGCTTTCTTT. This encodes CASSQDLRTTKWNTEAFF.

This clonotype was seen at least ten times. CDR3 nucleotide sequence: TGTGCCAGCGCTGGACCCAGCACAGATACGCAGTATTTT. It specifies CASAGPSTDTQYF. The chain uses TRBV12-3 or TRBV12-4 and TRBJ2-3; D is ambiguous. This CDR3 comprises 13 residues. V was cut by 8 bases and J by 0 bases, with 9 bases left in between.

This clonotype was recorded many times. The chain recombines TRBV24-1 with TRBJ2-7; D perhaps matches TRBD1 (6 bases). Germline CDR1 KGHDR, CDR2 SFDVKD. V was shortened by 2 bases and J by 2 bases, with 12 bases between the two germline ends. CDR3 size: 15 residues. CDR3 sequence: CATSDSKTGTYEQYF. The CDR3 nucleotides are TGTGCCACCAGTGATTCCAAGACAGGAACCTACGAGCAGTACTTC.

This clonotype turned up a few times. The chain is built from TRBV5-1 and TRBJ1-2; the D is unclear. The V gene lost 0 bases and the J gene lost 4 bases, with 16 bases spanning the gap. CDR1 is SGHRS, CDR2 YFSETQ, per germline. The CDR3 extends over 16 amino acids. The CDR3 DNA reads TGCGCCAGCAGCTTGGATAGGTCGTCTGGGAGCTATGGCTACACCTTC. As protein: CASSLDRSSGSYGYTF.

There are a few counts of this clonotype. The chain carries TRBV20-1 and TRBJ2-7; 8 positions match TRBD2. The CDR3 has 16 amino acids. The J segment lost 2 bases and the V segment lost 1 base, leaving 10 bases of the junction unmatched. Germline V gives CDR1 DFQATT, CDR2 SNEGSKA (reference sequence). The CDR3 here is CSARAPRTSSPYEQYF. The CDR3 nucleotides are TGCAGTGCTAGAGCCCCTCGGACTAGCAGCCCCTACGAGCAGTACTTC.

This clonotype was recorded at least ten times. The V gene is TRBV14, the J gene TRBJ2-2, with D tentatively TRBD1 (5 bases). CDR1 SGHDN and CDR2 FVKESK come from the germline V gene. Trimming shortened V by 1 base and J by 0 bases, and 12 bases separated the two germline ends. CDR3 length equals 17 residues. The CDR3 bases are TGTGCCAGCAGCCAAGGTTTAGGGGCGGCGAACACCGGGGAGCTGTTTTTT. This gives the protein CASSQGLGAANTGELFF.

V is TRBV25-1 and J is TRBJ1-2; D is uncertain. The germline V gene has CDR1 MGHDK and CDR2 SYGVNS. With 2 bases removed from V and 4 bases from J, the gap between germline ends came to 14 bases. This CDR3 spans 15 amino acids. CDR3 DNA sequence: TGTGCCAGCAGTGAAGCCGGAGGATCTAGCTATGGCTACACCTTC. It is translated as CASSEAGGSSYGYTF.

This clonotype was observed a few times. The genes are TRBV5-1 and TRBJ2-7, with 10 bases matching TRBD2. The CDR3 totals 19 residues. V was pared by 0 bases and J by 3 bases, with 15 bases of the junction left unmatched. Germline CDR1 and CDR2: SGHRS and YFSETQ. The CDR3 is CASSLAPSGRKNLVYEQYF. CDR3 nucleotide sequence: TGCGCCAGCAGCTTGGCCCCTAGCGGGAGAAAAAACCTCGTCTACGAGCAGTACTTC.

This clonotype came up many times. The chain employs TRBV20-1 and TRBJ1-2, with a possible D match to TRBD1 (5 bases). CDR1 is DFQATT and CDR2 is SNEGSKA in the germline V gene (reference sequence). The CDR3 loop spans 11 amino acids. V lost 5 bases and J 6 bases, leaving 10 bases between the germline ends. CDR3 in amino acids: CSAGGGNGYTF. Written as DNA, the CDR3 is TGCAGTGCTGGGGGGGGGAATGGCTACACCTTC.

The chain couples TRBV7-2 to TRBJ1-2, with D perhaps matching TRBD1 (5 bases). Germline CDR1 and CDR2: SGHTA and FQGNSA. The V gene lost 1 base and the J gene lost 7 bases, with 16 bases spanning the gap. The CDR3 is made up of 15 amino acids. The CDR3 DNA reads as TGTGCCAGCAGCTTAGACGGTGGGGCAGGCGGTGGCTACACCTTC. Translating gives CASSLDGGAGGGYTF. The full variable domain, in which reference TRBV7-2 and TRBJ1-2 provide the parts outside the CDR3, is GAGVSQSPSNKVTEKGKDVELRCDPISGHTALYWYRQSLGQGLEFLIYFQGNSAPDKSGLPSDRFSAERTGGSVSTLTIQRTQQEDSAVYLCASSLDGGAGGGYTFGSGTRLTVV.

This clonotype was counted ten times or more. The V gene is TRBV12-3 or TRBV12-4, the J gene TRBJ2-7, with 11 positions matching TRBD2. V shed 5 bases and J 0 bases; nucleotides not matched to a gene: 3. The CDR3 contains 15 residues. The CDR3: CASSTSGSYSYEQYF. CDR3 in DNA: TGTGCCAGCAGTACTAGCGGGAGTTACTCCTACGAGCAGTACTTC.

V usage is TRBV5-8 and J usage is TRBJ1-2, with D uncertain. Trimming shortened V by 3 bases and J by 4 bases, and 13 bases separated the two germline ends. The germline V gene encodes CDR1 SGHTS and CDR2 YDEGEE. CDR3 length: 14 amino acids. In DNA, the CDR3 is TGTGCCAGCAGCTGGGGTGGCAGTTCCTATGGCTACACCTTC. It is translated as CASSWGGSSYGYTF.

This clonotype was observed many times. The chain joins TRBV20-1 to TRBJ1-1; no clear D. The CDR3 runs to 14 residues. Per the germline V gene, CDR1 is DFQATT and CDR2 is SNEGSKA (reference sequence). Trimming took off 2 bases at V and 2 bases at J, with 12 bases between the two ends. CDR3 sequence (DNA): TGCAGTGCTAGAAAGGCAGGCCCTAACACTGAAGCTTTCTTT. It codes for CSARKAGPNTEAFF.

This clonotype was seen ten or more times. The chain has TRBV5-1 and TRBJ1-1, with D perhaps matching TRBD1 (5 bases). V was pared by 5 bases and J by 6 bases, with 14 bases between. Germline CDR1 reads SGHRS; CDR2 reads YFSETQ. The CDR3 has 13 residues. For the CDR3, the DNA is TGCGCCAGCAGTTTAGCCGGGACGGCTGAAGCTTTCTTT. Residues: CASSLAGTAEAFF. Supplemented by reference TRBV5-1 and TRBJ1-1, the full variable domain reads KAGVTQTPRYLIKTRGQQVTLSCSPISGHRSVSWYQQTPGQGLQFLFEYFSETQRNKGNFPGRFSGRQFSNSRSEMNVSTLELGDSALYLCASSLAGTAEAFFGQGTRLTVV.

This clonotype appeared many times. The chain recombines TRBV27 with TRBJ2-7; D is perhaps TRBD1 (6 bases). The CDR3 loop spans 10 amino acids. Per the germline V gene, CDR1 is MNHEY and CDR2 is SMNVEV (reference sequence). Trimming took 6 bases from V and 11 from J, leaving 11 bases between them. CDR3 loop: CASRPSGEYF. The CDR3 region has the DNA TGTGCCAGCAGGCCCTCAGGGGAGTACTTC.

The sample holds many counts of this clonotype. The V call is TRBV5-1, the J call TRBJ2-1, with no clear D. Trimming stripped 4 bases from V and 0 bases from J, with 17 bases between. Per germline, CDR1 SGHRS and CDR2 YFSETQ. The CDR3 length is 17 residues. The CDR3 bases are TGCGCCAGCAGCCCTCCCCCGGGTACTTTCTCCTACAATGAGCAGTTCTTC. It specifies CASSPPPGTFSYNEQFF.